These 2 T cell receptor beta chains were sequenced from one sample in a study of blood T cell repertoires in COVID-19 (TCRdb year 2020). The receptor library was made with the immunoSEQ multiplex PCR assay. TCRdb re-hosts the immuneACCESS table, in-frame sequences only. Its copies lack some clones; in the studies checked, an unresolved V gene accounts for under half of them, and the cause for the rest is not known. The sample includes 210,000 or so clones, with 83% observed a single time. The ten largest account for approximately 4.9% of the sample. Sequenced material: PBMCs or T cells enriched from blood (not recorded which). The origin of the receptors is a woman between 50 and 59 years old who had been exposed to COVID-19.

V usage is TRBV6-1 and J usage is TRBJ2-2; maybe TRBD2 (7 bases). The germline V gene encodes CDR1 MNHNS and CDR2 SASEGT. The length of the CDR3 is 16 residues. V lost 2 bases and J 4 bases, leaving 14 bases between the germline ends. CDR3 coding DNA: TGTGCCAGCAGTGAAAACGGGGGGCGCTTCACCGGGGAGCTGTTTTTT. Translation: CASSENGGRFTGELFF.

The chain combines TRBV5-1 with TRBJ1-1; 7 bases align to TRBD1. The CDR3 covers 15 residues. Germline lookup yields CDR1 SGHRS and CDR2 YFSETQ. V lost 1 base, J lost 7 bases, and 10 bases stayed unmatched. The DNA of the CDR3 is TGCGCCAGCAGCTTGATAGGGCAGGGGGTAGGTGAAGCTTTCTTT. This sequence encodes CASSLIGQGVGEAFF.